Presented here are 18 T cell receptor beta chains from one specimen sequenced in a study of PD-1 blockade in classical Hodgkin lymphoma. TCRdb's copy holds only in-frame clones and misses some; the assay was immunoSEQ multiplex PCR. The sample records approximately 9,800 clones, about 70% being singletons. Brentuximab vedotin exposure varied among the patients, all of whom had relapsed after autologous stem cell transplantation. The CD4+ T cells used were purified from thawed PBMCs through magnetic negative selection. The source material was CD4+ T cells from blood, sampled at baseline. These receptors all stem from a human donor with classical Hodgkin lymphoma.

The chain is built from TRBV29-1 and TRBJ2-4, with 8 nucleotides matching TRBD2. The germline V gene has CDR1 SQVTM and CDR2 ANQGSEA. Trimming removed 4 bases from V and 6 bases from J; junction bases left unmatched: 5. This CDR3 is built from 13 residues. The CDR3 bases are TGCAGCGTTGTGAGCGGGGGAAGAAACATTCAGTACTTC. Amino acids: CSVVSGGRNIQYF.

This chain connects TRBV18 to TRBJ2-7; D gene unclear. Germline V gives CDR1 KGHSH, CDR2 LQKENI. The CDR3 sequence is 12 residues long. Trimming pared 3 bases from V and 5 bases from J, leaving 8 bases between. In DNA, the CDR3 is TGTGCCAGCTCACCCCCCTCGGACGAGCAGTACTTC. This encodes CASSPPSDEQYF.

This chain joins TRBV5-4 and TRBJ2-2; tentatively, D is TRBD1 (7 bases). Germline CDR1 and CDR2: SGHNT and YYREEE (reference sequence). Trimming removed 4 bases from V and 6 bases from J, with 16 bases in between. This CDR3 has 15 amino acids. The CDR3: CASSPDREAAGELFF. The CDR3 region has the DNA TGTGCCAGCAGCCCAGACAGGGAGGCGGCCGGGGAGCTGTTTTTT.

The rearrangement joins TRBV19 to TRBJ2-1; 15 bases match TRBD2. In germline, CDR1 is LNHDA, CDR2 SQIVND (reference sequence). J was trimmed by 3 bases and V by 3 bases; bases with no gene match: 6. This CDR3 contains 18 residues. In DNA form, the CDR3 reads TGTGCCAGTAGTATCCGGACTAGCGGGAGGGCCCTCTACAATGAGCAGTTCTTC. Translation: CASSIRTSGRALYNEQFF.

This rearrangement joins TRBV2 to TRBJ2-5; TRBD1 matches at 9 bases. This CDR3 spans 14 amino acids. The ends lost 4 bases at V and 5 bases at J; junction bases unmatched: 5. The V gene's germline CDR1 is SNHLY and CDR2 FYNNEI. The CDR3 DNA is TGTGCCAGCAGTGTACAGGGGGCTATGGAGACCCAGTACTTC. Translation: CASSVQGAMETQYF.

This sequence joins TRBV6-5 and TRBJ1-2; TRBD1 aligns across 12 bases. J lost 4 bases, V lost 2 bases, and 5 bases had no gene match. This CDR3 has 16 residues. Germline V gene sequence: CDR1 MNHEY, CDR2 SVGAGI. The CDR3 loop reads CASSYEGTGGAYGYTF. The DNA of the CDR3 is TGTGCCAGCAGTTACGAGGGGACAGGGGGCGCCTATGGCTACACCTTC.

V gene TRBV18 combines with J gene TRBJ1-1, with TRBD1 matching 8 bases. The CDR3 has 15 amino acids. Germline CDR1 KGHSH, CDR2 LQKENI. J lost 1 base, V lost 2 bases, and 3 bases had no gene match. The CDR3 protein is CASSPTGTGNTEAFF. The CDR3 DNA follows: TGTGCCAGCTCACCAACCGGGACAGGGAACACTGAAGCTTTCTTT.

The J gene is TRBJ1-5, the V gene TRBV7-4; 10 nucleotides match TRBD1. Trimming removed 8 bases from V and 7 bases from J; junction bases left unmatched: 5. The CDR3 runs 13 residues. The V gene's germline CDR1 is SGHVT and CDR2 SQSDAQ. The DNA for the CDR3 is TGTGCCAGCCGGGGGACAGGGGCCCAGCCCCAGCATTTT. This encodes CASRGTGAQPQHF.

The chain combines TRBV9 with TRBJ2-6; D unclear. Germline CDR1 is SGDLS and CDR2 is YYNGEE. The CDR3 consists of 15 residues. The V and J ends lost 4 bases and 0 bases respectively, with 8 bases between them. CDR3 in amino acids: CASSREGSGANVLTF. Here the CDR3 DNA reads TGTGCCAGCAGCCGAGAAGGCTCTGGGGCCAACGTCCTGACTTTC.

The chain combines TRBV6-6 with TRBJ2-7, with D unclear. Trimming left V 6 bases short and J 0 bases short, with 12 bases between. The CDR3 loop spans 14 amino acids. Germline-derived CDR1 and CDR2 are MNHNY and SVGAGI (reference sequence). CDR3 region: CASRPYLDSYEQYF. CDR3 coding DNA: TGTGCCAGCAGACCGTACCTCGACTCCTACGAGCAGTACTTC.

CDR3 sequence: CSVRTGSLDYEQYF. The CDR3 DNA reads TGCAGCGTGCGGACAGGGAGTTTGGACTACGAGCAGTACTTC. The V gene is TRBV29-1, the J gene TRBJ2-7, with 8 positions matching TRBD1. CDR1 is SQVTM, CDR2 ANQGSEA, per germline. The V segment lost 6 bases and the J segment 3 bases; nucleotides outside the gene matches: 10. The CDR3 sequence is 14 residues long.

This clone appeared a single time. This sequence joins TRBV20-1 and TRBJ1-2; D is ambiguous. The CDR3 consists of 11 residues. V was cut by 5 bases and J by 3 bases, with 7 bases left in between. Germline loops: CDR1 DFQATT, CDR2 SNEGSKA (reference sequence). CDR3 amino acids: CSAGTDYGYTF. CDR3 in DNA: TGCAGTGCTGGCACAGACTATGGCTACACCTTC.

This chain uses TRBV28 with TRBJ2-4, with a weak D call TRBD1 (5 bases). The germline V gene encodes CDR1 MDHEN and CDR2 SYDVKM. V was pared by 5 bases and J by 0 bases, with 17 bases between. This CDR3 has 17 amino acids. CDR3 amino acids: CASSRLVSGLAKNIQYF. Written as DNA, the CDR3 is TGTGCCAGCAGTCGTCTCGTGTCAGGGTTAGCCAAAAACATTCAGTACTTC.

V is TRBV27 and J is TRBJ2-7; no clear D gene. The CDR3 has 15 amino acids. Germline values: CDR1 MNHEY, CDR2 SMNVEV (reference sequence). Trimming cost V 2 bases and J 1 base, with 12 bases left between them. The CDR3 loop reads CASSLRPGESYEQYF. The CDR3 DNA sequence: TGTGCCAGCAGTTTAAGGCCAGGAGAGTCCTACGAGCAGTACTTC.

The rearrangement joins TRBV27 to TRBJ2-7, with D possibly TRBD2 on 5 matching bases. Germline V lookup: CDR1 MNHEY, CDR2 SMNVEV (reference sequence). V dropped 7 bases and J dropped 0 bases, with 13 bases sitting between them. The CDR3 is made up of 14 amino acids. Here the CDR3 reads CASKGSGSSYEQYF. Written as DNA, the CDR3 is TGTGCCAGCAAGGGTTCGGGGAGCTCCTACGAGCAGTACTTC.

The genes are TRBV28 and TRBJ1-5, with TRBD1 as a possible D gene (5 bases). This CDR3 comprises 15 residues. Trimming took 5 bases from V and 3 from J, leaving 14 bases between them. Germline CDR1 MDHEN, CDR2 SYDVKM. The chain's CDR3 is CASSMTVNLNQPQHF. The CDR3 nucleotides read TGTGCCAGCAGTATGACAGTAAACCTCAATCAGCCCCAGCATTTT.

The chain couples TRBV6-4 to TRBJ2-2; TRBD2 agrees at 7 bases. The V gene's germline CDR1 is MRHNA and CDR2 SNTAGT. The CDR3 extends over 17 amino acids. V lost 6 bases to trimming and J lost 0 bases; unmatched junction nucleotides: 10. CDR3 in amino acids: CASSPLPSGANTGELFF. Here the CDR3 DNA reads TGTGCCAGCAGCCCCTTACCTAGCGGTGCGAACACCGGGGAGCTGTTTTTT.

This clone came up once. The chain is built from TRBV4-1 and TRBJ2-6, with 9 bases matching TRBD1. J gave up 4 bases and V 1 base, and 2 bases lay outside the gene matches. Germline assignment: CDR1 MGHRA and CDR2 YSYEKL. The CDR3 runs to 16 residues. This CDR3 is CASSQVGQGGANVLTF. As DNA, the CDR3 is TGCGCCAGCAGCCAAGTGGGACAGGGAGGGGCCAACGTCCTGACTTTC.